Listed below are T cell receptor beta chains from one sample, sequenced in a study of blood T cell repertoires in COVID-19. Profiling relied on immunoSEQ multiplex PCR, and the TCRdb table lists in-frame clones only, not all of them. This table holds some 360,000 clones, roughly nine tenths found once. Sequences were obtained from peripheral blood. All receptors derive from a woman aged 60-75 years with COVID-19, enrolled during active disease. Both conserved end residues are part of each CDR3. The order of the fields is J gene, D gene, clone size, V gene, CDR3 protein, CDR3 DNA. D genes are given only for firm matches. Expanded clones are given a class, and other clones once, few, many or no size at all.

J: TRBJ1-2; D: .; size: .; V: TRBV5-1; CDR3: CASSLGLFAGDQSNYGYTF; DNA: TGCGCCAGCAGCTTGGGTCTGTTTGCAGGGGACCAATCTAACTATGGCTACACCTTC
J: TRBJ2-7; D: TRBD1; size: .; V: TRBV2; CDR3: CASSGGTGSVEQYF; DNA: TGTGCCAGCAGCGGTGGGACAGGGTCGGTTGAGCAGTACTTC
J: TRBJ2-7; D: TRBD2; size: .; V: TRBV4-1; CDR3: CASSQIPVASGAYEQYF; DNA: TGCGCCAGCAGCCAAATTCCCGTGGCTAGCGGGGCCTACGAGCAGTACTTC
J: TRBJ1-2; D: TRBD1; size: .; V: TRBV28; CDR3: CASSLKGQGRYGYTF; DNA: TGTGCCAGCAGTTTAAAGGGACAGGGCCGATATGGCTACACCTTC
J: TRBJ2-1; D: TRBD2; size: .; V: TRBV25-1; CDR3: CASSEFVSGGASEQFF; DNA: TGTGCCAGCAGTGAATTCGTTAGCGGGGGGGCAAGTGAGCAGTTCTTC
J: TRBJ2-7; D: TRBD1; size: .; V: TRBV5-4; CDR3: CASSTRQGNSYEQYF; DNA: TGTGCCAGCAGCACCCGACAGGGTAACTCCTACGAGCAGTACTTC
J: TRBJ1-5; D: .; size: .; V: TRBV2; CDR3: CASRPQQGKTNQPQHF; DNA: TGTGCCAGCAGACCCCAACAGGGAAAGACCAATCAGCCCCAGCATTTT
J: TRBJ1-5; D: .; size: few; V: TRBV30; CDR3: CAWSPGYSNQPQHF; DNA: TGTGCCTGGAGCCCAGGTTATAGCAATCAGCCCCAGCATTTT
J: TRBJ1-1; D: .; size: once; V: TRBV7-9; CDR3: CASSLVLNTEAFF; DNA: TGTGCCAGCAGCTTAGTATTGAACACTGAAGCTTTCTTT
J: TRBJ2-5; D: .; size: once; V: TRBV12-3/TRBV12-4; CDR3: CASSSSETQYF; DNA: TGTGCCAGCAGTTCCTCTGAGACCCAGTACTTC
J: TRBJ1-2; D: .; size: .; V: TRBV5-1; CDR3: CASSLNGPQGYGYTF; DNA: TGCGCCAGCAGCTTAAATGGGCCCCAGGGCTATGGCTACACCTTC
J: TRBJ2-1; D: .; size: .; V: TRBV7-9; CDR3: CASSRTDNEQFF; DNA: TGTGCCAGCAGCCGCACGGACAATGAGCAGTTCTTC
J: TRBJ2-7; D: TRBD1; size: .; V: TRBV28; CDR3: CASSPDRVQYEQYF; DNA: TGTGCCAGCAGTCCGGACAGGGTGCAGTACGAGCAGTACTTC
J: TRBJ1-1; D: TRBD1; size: .; V: TRBV29-1; CDR3: CSAGQGTNTEAFF; DNA: TGCAGCGCAGGACAGGGGACGAACACTGAAGCTTTCTTT
J: TRBJ1-1; D: .; size: .; V: TRBV4-1; CDR3: CASSHRITRRGMNTEAFF; DNA: TGCGCCAGCAGCCATAGAATAACTCGCAGGGGAATGAACACTGAAGCTTTCTTT
J: TRBJ2-1; D: .; size: .; V: TRBV10-3; CDR3: CAISPLDSGYNEQFF; DNA: TGTGCCATCTCCCCGCTCGACTCGGGATACAATGAGCAGTTCTTC
J: TRBJ2-3; D: .; size: .; V: TRBV29-1; CDR3: CSVRRDTQYF; DNA: TGCAGCGTTCGGCGGGATACGCAGTATTTT
J: TRBJ2-7; D: .; size: .; V: TRBV29-1; CDR3: CSVEDLSYEQYF; DNA: TGCAGCGTTGAAGATCTCTCCTACGAGCAGTACTTC
J: TRBJ1-1; D: TRBD1; size: .; V: TRBV6-5; CDR3: CASNPTGGNTEAFF; DNA: TGTGCCAGCAACCCGACAGGGGGAAACACTGAAGCTTTCTTT
J: TRBJ2-7; D: .; size: .; V: TRBV18; CDR3: CASSPGGKGEQYF; DNA: TGTGCCAGCTCACCAGGAGGGAAGGGGGAGCAGTACTTC
J: TRBJ1-5; D: .; size: .; V: TRBV19; CDR3: CASSLRDSNQPQHF; DNA: TGTGCCAGTAGTCTACGAGATAGCAATCAGCCCCAGCATTTT
J: TRBJ1-5; D: TRBD1; size: .; V: TRBV7-2; CDR3: CASSSPGGNQPQHF; DNA: TGTGCCAGCAGCTCGCCAGGGGGGAATCAGCCCCAGCATTTT
J: TRBJ1-1; D: .; size: few; V: TRBV12-3/TRBV12-4; CDR3: CASSSVRGEAFF; DNA: TGTGCCAGCAGCTCGGTGAGGGGGGAAGCTTTCTTT